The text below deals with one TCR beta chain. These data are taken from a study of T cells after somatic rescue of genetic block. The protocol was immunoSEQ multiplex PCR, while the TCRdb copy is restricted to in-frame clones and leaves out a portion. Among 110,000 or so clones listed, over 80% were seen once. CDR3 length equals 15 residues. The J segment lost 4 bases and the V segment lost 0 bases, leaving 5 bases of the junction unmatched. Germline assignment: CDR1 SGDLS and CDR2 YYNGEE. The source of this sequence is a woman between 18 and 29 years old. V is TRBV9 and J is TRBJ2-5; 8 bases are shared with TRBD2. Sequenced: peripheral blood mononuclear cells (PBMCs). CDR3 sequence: CASSVGPGGAETQYF. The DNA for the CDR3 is TGTGCCAGCAGCGTAGGGCCCGGGGGGGCAGAGACCCAGTACTTC.